A single sample is the source of the 32 T cell receptor beta chains below, sequenced in a study of CD8+ T cells in alopecia areata. Extraction and reverse transcription of RNA yielded cDNA as the sequencing template. Produced via immunoSEQ multiplex PCR; TCRdb's table is partial and in-frame only. This sample yields 150,000 to 200,000 clones, of which roughly 60% are seen a single time; about 4.4% belongs to the top ten. Sequencing was performed on CD4+ T cells sorted from blood. The origin of the receptors is a human donor in good health.

The chain recombines TRBV18 with TRBJ2-1; weak D call: TRBD2 (6 bases). Germline V CDR1 and CDR2: KGHSH, LQKENI. Trimming removed 6 bases at V and 5 bases at J, with 17 bases between. This CDR3 comprises 15 residues. CDR3 nucleotides: TGTGCCAGCTCCCCGGAGATTGCGGGGAACAATGAGCAGTTCTTC. This sequence encodes CASSPEIAGNNEQFF.

The rearrangement joins TRBV29-1 to TRBJ1-2; 7 bases match TRBD1. The CDR3 has 12 residues. V was clipped by 5 bases and J by 8 bases; unmatched bases: 8. Looked up from germline, CDR1 is SQVTM and CDR2 is ANQGSEA. Written as DNA, the CDR3 is TGCAGCGTTACGCAGGGGGTAGGCGGCTACACCTTC. Translation gives CSVTQGVGGYTF.

V gene TRBV2 combines with J gene TRBJ2-3; the match to TRBD2 covers 10 bases. The junction had 8 bases not matched to a gene; V was cut back by 7 bases and J by 4 bases. The germline V gene encodes CDR1 SNHLY and CDR2 FYNNEI. This CDR3 contains 15 residues. The CDR3 spells CASTPLAGEPDTQYF. In nucleotides, the CDR3 is TGTGCCAGCACCCCTCTAGCGGGAGAACCAGATACGCAGTATTTT.

J is TRBJ2-5 and V is TRBV29-1; unclear D gene. Germline V lookup: CDR1 SQVTM, CDR2 ANQGSEA. The CDR3 extends over 13 amino acids. Trimming took off 4 bases at V and 2 bases at J, with 11 bases between the two ends. The CDR3 sequence is CSVGASVQETQYF. The CDR3, as DNA: TGCAGCGTTGGCGCGTCGGTTCAAGAGACCCAGTACTTC.

The chain has TRBV9 and TRBJ2-3; TRBD2 matches 7 bases. Germline trimming cut 2 bases from V and 3 bases from J; bases unmatched to any gene: 6. Germline V lookup: CDR1 SGDLS, CDR2 YYNGEE. This CDR3 is built from 15 residues. CDR3 sequence reads: CASSVEPGGTDTQYF. In DNA form, the CDR3 reads TGTGCCAGCAGCGTTGAGCCGGGAGGTACAGATACGCAGTATTTT.

CDR3 nucleotide sequence: TGTGCCAGCAGCTTAGTTAGAACCTCCTCTGGGGCCAACGTCCTGACTTTC. Its translation: CASSLVRTSSGANVLTF. V usage is TRBV7-2 and J usage is TRBJ2-6, with D uncertain. Per germline, CDR1 SGHTA and CDR2 FQGNSA. V was pared by 1 base and J by 0 bases, with 10 bases between. The CDR3 consists of 17 residues.

The rearrangement links TRBV11-2 to TRBJ2-3, with D tentatively TRBD1 (6 bases). Trimming removed 0 bases at V and 7 bases at J, with 8 bases between. This CDR3 is built from 13 residues. Germline assignment: CDR1 SGHAT and CDR2 FQNNGV. CDR3 DNA sequence: TGTGCCAGCAGCTTAGACAGGGGCAATACGCAGTATTTT. Its translation is CASSLDRGNTQYF.

The V call is TRBV5-1, the J call TRBJ2-1, with no clear D. Germline V lookup: CDR1 SGHRS, CDR2 YFSETQ. The CDR3 is 15 amino acids. Between the trimmed V and J ends, which lost 4 bases and 0 bases, there was a span of 11 bases. The CDR3: CASSHLTFSYNEQFF. The CDR3 DNA is TGCGCCAGCAGCCACCTGACATTCTCCTACAATGAGCAGTTCTTC.

The rearrangement uses TRBV10-3 and TRBJ1-2, with D tentatively TRBD1 (5 bases). Germline lookup yields CDR1 ENHRY and CDR2 SYGVKD. The V and J ends lost 2 bases and 3 bases respectively, with 16 bases between them. This CDR3 contains 16 residues. The CDR3 region has the DNA TGTGCCATCAGTGAGCGGTCAGGGAGGTACGACTATGGCTACACCTTC. It is translated as CAISERSGRYDYGYTF.

V gene TRBV7-9 combines with J gene TRBJ2-2; D unclear. This CDR3 comprises 16 residues. Per the germline V gene, CDR1 is SEHNR and CDR2 is FQNEAQ (reference sequence). The ends were cut back, 1 base at V and 4 bases at J, with 13 bases in the middle. The CDR3 bases are TGTGCCAGCAGCTTAGGAGTAGGTGGCGGCACCGGGGAGCTGTTTTTT. It specifies CASSLGVGGGTGELFF.

V is TRBV7-2 and J is TRBJ2-1, with 9 bases lining up with TRBD2. The CDR3 runs to 14 residues. The V and J ends lost 4 bases and 7 bases, in that order; junction bases with no gene match: 5. CDR1 is SGHTA and CDR2 is FQGNSA in the germline V gene. The CDR3 DNA follows: TGTGCCAGCAGCTCTAGCGGGATTTCGAATGAGCAGTTCTTC. Translating gives CASSSSGISNEQFF.

The chain employs TRBV29-1 and TRBJ2-7; TRBD1 might be the D (5 bases). From germline, CDR1 is SQVTM and CDR2 ANQGSEA. This CDR3 comprises 12 residues. Trimming left V 4 bases short and J 5 bases short, with 12 bases between. The CDR3 nucleotides are TGCAGCGTTGCCCAGGGTTGGGACGAGCAGTACTTC. This sequence encodes CSVAQGWDEQYF.

This chain uses TRBV23-1 with TRBJ2-3; D is possibly TRBD2 (5 bases). TRBV23-1 is assigned to the ORF class and has an uncertain function. Trimming stripped 8 bases from V and 11 bases from J, with 14 bases between. This CDR3 comprises 11 residues. The CDR3 spells CASPRSAGQYF. The CDR3 DNA is TGCGCCAGCCCTCGATCCGCGGGGCAGTATTTT.

This clone was counted a few times. The rearrangement links TRBV4-2 to TRBJ2-1, with 8 bases that match TRBD2. The CDR3 covers 15 residues. V lost 1 base to trimming and J lost 5 bases; unmatched junction nucleotides: 4. Germline lookup yields CDR1 LGHNA and CDR2 YNFKEQ. This CDR3 is CASSQVGGGNNEQFF. The DNA for the CDR3 is TGTGCCAGCAGCCAAGTGGGCGGGGGGAACAATGAGCAGTTCTTC.

This clone has more than one count but fewer than ten. J is TRBJ2-1 and V is TRBV11-2, with D possibly matching TRBD1 (5 bases). Germline V gene sequence: CDR1 SGHAT, CDR2 FQNNGV. Trimming shortened V by 6 bases and J by 0 bases, and 12 bases separated the two germline ends. The CDR3 is 15 residues long. CDR3 loop: CASRSDRSSYNEQFF. The CDR3 region has the DNA TGTGCCAGCAGATCCGACAGAAGCTCCTACAATGAGCAGTTCTTC. Based on the CDR3 plus reference TRBV11-2 and TRBJ2-1, the full variable domain is EAGVAQSPRYKIIEKRQSVAFWCNPISGHATLYWYQQILGQGPKLLIQFQNNGVVDDSQLPKDRFSAERLKGVDSTLKIQPAKLEDSAVYLCASRSDRSSYNEQFFGPGTRLTVL.

The V and J genes are TRBV7-9 and TRBJ2-5; D is ambiguous. The germline V gene has CDR1 SEHNR and CDR2 FQNEAQ (reference sequence). There are 13 residues in the CDR3. The germline V and J ends were trimmed by 8 bases and 2 bases, with 12 bases remaining between them. CDR3 residues: CASVKERQETQYF. The CDR3 DNA reads as TGTGCCAGCGTCAAAGAACGGCAAGAGACCCAGTACTTC.

In its sample, this clone was seen a few times. The chain links TRBV4-2 to TRBJ1-4; D possibly corresponds to TRBD1 (6 bases). This CDR3 region has 15 residues. Germline V gene sequence: CDR1 LGHNA, CDR2 YNFKEQ. V was pared by 0 bases and J by 8 bases, with 13 bases between. CDR3 sequence reads: CASSQEGRGNEKLFF. CDR3 coding DNA: TGTGCCAGCAGCCAAGAGGGCAGGGGAAACGAAAAACTGTTTTTT.

The chain joins TRBV4-1 to TRBJ1-2; D uncertain. Germline lookup yields CDR1 MGHRA and CDR2 YSYEKL. The germline V and J ends were trimmed by 2 bases and 4 bases, with 14 bases remaining between them. The CDR3 is made up of 15 amino acids. CDR3 loop: CASSQPAEGSYGYTF. The CDR3 nucleotides are TGCGCCAGCAGCCAACCGGCCGAAGGCTCCTATGGCTACACCTTC.

This clone has a single count. The CDR3 spells CASRTGGQETQYF. The CDR3 bases are TGTGCCAGCAGGACAGGGGGCCAAGAGACCCAGTACTTC. The gene calls are TRBV28 and TRBJ2-5; 9 nucleotides match TRBD1. V trimming: 6 bases; J trimming: 1 base; junction bases outside the gene matches: 0. Looked up from germline, CDR1 is MDHEN and CDR2 is SYDVKM. The CDR3 consists of 13 residues.

The chain combines TRBV20-1 with TRBJ1-1; D remains unclear. There are 11 residues in the CDR3. The V gene lost 3 bases and the J gene lost 3 bases, with 5 bases spanning the gap. Germline CDR1 is DFQATT and CDR2 is SNEGSKA (reference sequence). In DNA, the CDR3 is TGCAGTGCTAGTTGGGACACTGAAGCTTTCTTT. Its translation is CSASWDTEAFF.

The rearrangement links TRBV7-6 to TRBJ2-1, with 8 bases fitting TRBD2. Germline assignment: CDR1 SGHVS and CDR2 FNYEAQ. Trimming at V came to 5 bases and at J to 4 bases, leaving 7 bases not matched to a gene. This CDR3 has 15 residues. The CDR3 region is CASSLTSGDYNEQFF. The CDR3 region has the DNA TGTGCCAGCAGCCTTACTAGCGGAGATTACAATGAGCAGTTCTTC.

The chain has TRBV2 and TRBJ1-5; no reliable D call. V lost 1 base and J lost 0, with 7 bases in between. There are 15 residues in the CDR3. Germline V gives CDR1 SNHLY, CDR2 FYNNEI. DNA for the CDR3: TGTGCCAGCAGTGAAGGTAACCTTAGCAATCAGCCCCAGCATTTT. Its translation is CASSEGNLSNQPQHF.

The chain couples TRBV13 to TRBJ2-7, with D unresolved. Trimming pared 2 bases from V and 9 bases from J, leaving 8 bases between. The CDR3 has 11 residues. Germline values: CDR1 PRHDT, CDR2 FYEKMQ (reference sequence). Here the CDR3 reads CASSLTLRQYF. In nucleotides, the CDR3 is TGTGCCAGCAGCTTAACTTTGCGGCAGTACTTC.

V usage is TRBV4-1 and J usage is TRBJ2-5; TRBD1 aligns across 7 bases. The V gene end was trimmed by 4 bases and the J gene end by 2 bases; junction bases not matched to a gene: 10. Per germline, CDR1 MGHRA and CDR2 YSYEKL. There are 16 residues in the CDR3. The CDR3 DNA reads TGCGCCAGCAGCCCCCAATCGGGGACAGTACAAGAGACCCAGTACTTC. Protein product: CASSPQSGTVQETQYF.

The gene calls are TRBV29-1 and TRBJ1-1; D is unresolved. V lost 4 bases to trimming and J lost 8 bases, with 23 bases between them. Germline loops: CDR1 SQVTM, CDR2 ANQGSEA. CDR3 length: 15 amino acids. CDR3: CSVAPAHWLPSEAFF. CDR3 nucleotides: TGCAGCGTTGCACCGGCCCATTGGTTACCCTCCGAAGCTTTCTTT.

This clone turned up a few times. The V gene is TRBV28, the J gene TRBJ2-5; D is ambiguous. Looked up from germline, CDR1 is MDHEN and CDR2 is SYDVKM. The CDR3 has 11 amino acids. Deletions cut 1 base from V and 6 bases from J, with 3 bases between. Here the CDR3 reads CASSLLQTQYF. DNA of the CDR3: TGTGCCAGCAGTTTATTACAGACCCAGTACTTC. Looking up the rest from reference TRBV28 and TRBJ2-5 gives the full variable domain: DVKVTQSSRYLVKRTGEKVFLECVQDMDHENMFWYRQDPGLGLRLIYFSYDVKMKEKGDIPEGYSVSREKKERFSLILESASTNQTSMYLCASSLLQTQYFGPGTRLLVL.

The chain couples TRBV19 to TRBJ2-7; D not certain. The germline CDR1 and CDR2 sequences are LNHDA and SQIVND (reference sequence). CDR3 length: 11 residues. V was pared by 5 bases and J by 7 bases, with 9 bases between. The chain's CDR3 is CASSFGREQYF. Written as DNA, the CDR3 is TGTGCCAGTAGTTTCGGGCGGGAGCAGTACTTC.

This chain connects TRBV5-1 to TRBJ2-5; tentatively, D is TRBD1 or TRBD2 (5 bases each). The V and J ends lost 2 bases and 0 bases respectively, with 8 bases between them. From germline, CDR1 is SGHRS and CDR2 YFSETQ. The CDR3 is 14 residues long. The CDR3 sequence: CASSFQGDQETQYF. The DNA of the CDR3 is TGCGCCAGCAGCTTTCAGGGAGACCAAGAGACCCAGTACTTC.

V and J are TRBV2 and TRBJ1-2; weak D call: TRBD1 (5 bases). This CDR3 comprises 14 residues. Germline CDR1 reads SNHLY; CDR2 reads FYNNEI. V lost 2 bases and J lost 2, with 9 bases in between. DNA for the CDR3: TGTGCCAGCAGTGAACCGGGACTGAACTATGGCTACACCTTC. Its translation is CASSEPGLNYGYTF.

The sample holds one count of this clone. The chain recombines TRBV6-6 with TRBJ2-1; no firm D call. With 1 base removed from V and 6 bases from J, the gap between germline ends came to 7 bases. Germline CDR1 and CDR2: MNHNY and SVGAGI (reference sequence). This CDR3 contains 13 residues. The chain's CDR3 is CASSYYVSNEQFF. The CDR3 DNA follows: TGTGCCAGCAGTTACTATGTAAGCAATGAGCAGTTCTTC.

CDR3 coding DNA: TGTGCCTGGAGTGACGGGTTGACTGAAGCTTTCTTT. Translation: CAWSDGLTEAFF. This chain uses TRBV30 with TRBJ1-1; D call uncertain. The CDR3 sequence is 12 residues long. V was clipped by 1 base and J by 5 bases, with 8 bases between them. Germline CDR1 GTSNPN, CDR2 SVGIG (reference sequence).

The chain has TRBV29-1 and TRBJ2-3; 8 bases match TRBD2. The V segment lost 5 bases and the J segment 2 bases; nucleotides outside the gene matches: 6. The germline CDR1 and CDR2 sequences are SQVTM and ANQGSEA. The length of the CDR3 is 14 residues. In DNA form, the CDR3 reads TGCAGCGTTCGGCGGGGGGCCCTCACAGATACGCAGTATTTT. It translates to CSVRRGALTDTQYF.